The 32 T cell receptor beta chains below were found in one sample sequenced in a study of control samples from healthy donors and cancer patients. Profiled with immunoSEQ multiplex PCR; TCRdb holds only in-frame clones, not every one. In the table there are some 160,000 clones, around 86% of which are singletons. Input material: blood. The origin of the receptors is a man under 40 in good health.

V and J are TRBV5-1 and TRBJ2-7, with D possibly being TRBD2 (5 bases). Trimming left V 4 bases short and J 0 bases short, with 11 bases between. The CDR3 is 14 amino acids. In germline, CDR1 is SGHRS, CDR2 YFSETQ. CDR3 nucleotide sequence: TGCGCCAGCAGCGTCTCCGGGATCTCCTACGAGCAGTACTTC. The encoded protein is CASSVSGISYEQYF.

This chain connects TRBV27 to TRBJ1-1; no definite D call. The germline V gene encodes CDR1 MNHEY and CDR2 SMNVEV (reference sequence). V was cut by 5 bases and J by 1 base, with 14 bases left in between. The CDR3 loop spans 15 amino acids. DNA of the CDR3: TGTGCCAGCAGTCCCCGGGGAGGGAGGAACACTGAAGCTTTCTTT. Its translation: CASSPRGGRNTEAFF.

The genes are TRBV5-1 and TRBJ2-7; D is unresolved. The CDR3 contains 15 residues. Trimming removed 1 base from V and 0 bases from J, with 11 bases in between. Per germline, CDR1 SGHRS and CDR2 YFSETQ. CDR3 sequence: CASSLLDTSSYEQYF. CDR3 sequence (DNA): TGCGCCAGCAGCTTGTTAGATACGAGCTCCTACGAGCAGTACTTC. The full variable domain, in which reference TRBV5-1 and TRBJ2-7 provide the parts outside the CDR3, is KAGVTQTPRYLIKTRGQQVTLSCSPISGHRSVSWYQQTPGQGLQFLFEYFSETQRNKGNFPGRFSGRQFSNSRSEMNVSTLELGDSALYLCASSLLDTSSYEQYFGPGTRLTVT.

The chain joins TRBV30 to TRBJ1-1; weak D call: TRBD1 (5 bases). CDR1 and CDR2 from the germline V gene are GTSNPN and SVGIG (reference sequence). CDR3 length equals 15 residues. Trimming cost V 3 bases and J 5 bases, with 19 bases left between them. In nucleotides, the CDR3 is TGTGCCTGGAGACCGCCGGGACCAGGAGGAACTGAAGCTTTCTTT. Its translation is CAWRPPGPGGTEAFF.

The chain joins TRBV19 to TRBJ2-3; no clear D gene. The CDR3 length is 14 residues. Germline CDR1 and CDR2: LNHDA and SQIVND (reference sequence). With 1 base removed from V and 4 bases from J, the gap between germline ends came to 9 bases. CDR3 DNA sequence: TGTGCCAGTAGTATAGGTCAGAGCCCAGATACGCAGTATTTT. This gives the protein CASSIGQSPDTQYF.

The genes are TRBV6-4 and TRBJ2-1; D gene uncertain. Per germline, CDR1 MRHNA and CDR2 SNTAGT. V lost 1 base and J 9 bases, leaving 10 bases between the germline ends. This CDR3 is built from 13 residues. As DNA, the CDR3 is TGTGCCAGCAGTGACTACCCGTCGGGTGAGCAGTTCTTC. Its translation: CASSDYPSGEQFF.

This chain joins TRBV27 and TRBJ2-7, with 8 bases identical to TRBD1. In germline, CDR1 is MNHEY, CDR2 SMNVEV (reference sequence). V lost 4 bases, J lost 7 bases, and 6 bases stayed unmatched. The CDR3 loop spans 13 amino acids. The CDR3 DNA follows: TGTGCCAGCAGTTCAGGACAGGGCTTGGAGCAGTACTTC. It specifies CASSSGQGLEQYF.

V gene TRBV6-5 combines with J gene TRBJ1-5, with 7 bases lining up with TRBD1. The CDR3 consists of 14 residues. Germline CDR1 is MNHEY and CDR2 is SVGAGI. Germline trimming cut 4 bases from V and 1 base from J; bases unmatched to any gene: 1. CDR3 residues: CASSSQGSNQPQHF. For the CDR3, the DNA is TGTGCCAGCAGTTCACAGGGGAGCAATCAGCCCCAGCATTTT.

The CDR3 loop reads CASSQDLAEANTGELFF. The CDR3 coding sequence is TGTGCCAGCAGCCAAGACCTAGCGGAGGCGAACACCGGGGAGCTGTTTTTT. The chain links TRBV3-1 (or the pseudogene TRBV3-2) to TRBJ2-2; 7 bases are shared with TRBD2. V trimming: 0 bases; J trimming: 0 bases; junction bases outside the gene matches: 4. Germline loops: CDR1 LGHDT, CDR2 YNNKEL (reference sequence). This CDR3 contains 17 residues.

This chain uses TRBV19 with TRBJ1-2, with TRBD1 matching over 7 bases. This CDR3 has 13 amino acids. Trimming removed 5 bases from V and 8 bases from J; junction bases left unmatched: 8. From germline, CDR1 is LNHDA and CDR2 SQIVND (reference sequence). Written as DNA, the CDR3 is TGTGCCAGTAGTCACGACAGGGTTGACGGCTACACCTTC. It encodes CASSHDRVDGYTF. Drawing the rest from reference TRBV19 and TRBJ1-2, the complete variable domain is DGGITQSPKYLFRKEGQNVTLSCEQNLNHDAMYWYRQDPGQGLRLIYYSQIVNDFQKGDIAEGYSVSREKKESFPLTVTSAQKNPTAFYLCASSHDRVDGYTFGSGTRLTVV.

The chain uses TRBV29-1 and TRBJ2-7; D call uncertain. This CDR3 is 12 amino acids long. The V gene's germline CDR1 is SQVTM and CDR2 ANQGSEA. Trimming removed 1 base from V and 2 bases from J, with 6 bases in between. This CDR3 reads CSVEGQTYEQYF. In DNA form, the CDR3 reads TGCAGCGTTGAAGGCCAGACCTACGAGCAGTACTTC.

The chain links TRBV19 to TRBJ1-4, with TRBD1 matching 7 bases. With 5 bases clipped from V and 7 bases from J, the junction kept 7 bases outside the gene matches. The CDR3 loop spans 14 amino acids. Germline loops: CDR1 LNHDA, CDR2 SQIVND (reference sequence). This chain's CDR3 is CASSPGTVIEKLFF. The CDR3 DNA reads TGTGCCAGTAGTCCCGGGACAGTGATTGAAAAACTGTTTTTT.

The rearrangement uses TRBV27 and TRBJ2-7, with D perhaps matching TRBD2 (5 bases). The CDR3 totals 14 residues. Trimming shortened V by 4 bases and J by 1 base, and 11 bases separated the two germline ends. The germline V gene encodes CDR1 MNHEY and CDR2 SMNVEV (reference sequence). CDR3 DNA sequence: TGTGCCAGCAGTTCCCTCGGGGTTTCCTACGAGCAGTACTTC. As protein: CASSSLGVSYEQYF.

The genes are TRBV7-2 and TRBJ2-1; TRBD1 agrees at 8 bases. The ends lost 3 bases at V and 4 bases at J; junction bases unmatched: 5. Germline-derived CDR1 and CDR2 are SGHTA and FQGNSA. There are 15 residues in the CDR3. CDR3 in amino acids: CASSLLGDRYNEQFF. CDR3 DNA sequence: TGTGCCAGCAGCTTGCTAGGGGACAGGTACAATGAGCAGTTCTTC.

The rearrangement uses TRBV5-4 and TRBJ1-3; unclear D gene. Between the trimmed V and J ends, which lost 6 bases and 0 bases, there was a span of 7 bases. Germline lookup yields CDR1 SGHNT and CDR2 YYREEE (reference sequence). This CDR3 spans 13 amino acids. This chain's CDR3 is CASTSGSGNTIYF. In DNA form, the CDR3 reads TGTGCCAGCACCTCGGGCTCTGGAAACACCATATATTTT.

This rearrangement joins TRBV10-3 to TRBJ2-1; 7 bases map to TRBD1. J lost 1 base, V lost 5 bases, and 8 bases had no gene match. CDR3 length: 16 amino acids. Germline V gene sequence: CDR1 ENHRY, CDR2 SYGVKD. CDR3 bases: TGTGCCATCAGTAGTAGACAGGGTACTTCCTACAATGAGCAGTTCTTC. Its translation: CAISSRQGTSYNEQFF.

The CDR3 sequence is CASSRTPLGTGELFF. DNA for the CDR3: TGTGCCAGCAGCCGGACACCTTTGGGAACCGGGGAGCTGTTTTTT. The V and J genes are TRBV7-2 and TRBJ2-2; a weak D match, TRBD1 (5 bases). Per the germline V gene, CDR1 is SGHTA and CDR2 is FQGNSA. The CDR3 has 15 residues. Deletions cut 5 bases from V and 5 bases from J, with 15 bases between.

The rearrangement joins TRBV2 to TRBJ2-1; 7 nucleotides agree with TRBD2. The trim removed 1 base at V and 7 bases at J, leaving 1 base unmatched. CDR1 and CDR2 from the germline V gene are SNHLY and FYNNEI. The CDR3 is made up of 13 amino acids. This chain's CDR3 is CASSEGGGNEQFF. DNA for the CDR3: TGTGCCAGCAGTGAAGGGGGGGGGAATGAGCAGTTCTTC.

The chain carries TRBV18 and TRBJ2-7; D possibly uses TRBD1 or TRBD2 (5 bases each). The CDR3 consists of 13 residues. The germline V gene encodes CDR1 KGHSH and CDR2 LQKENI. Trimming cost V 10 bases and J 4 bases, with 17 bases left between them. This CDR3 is CATSVGPTYEQYF. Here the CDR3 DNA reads TGTGCCACCTCCGTGGGACCAACTTACGAGCAGTACTTC.

CDR3 loop: CASSDYPGQGSTDTQYF. In nucleotides, the CDR3 is TGTGCCAGCAGCGACTACCCGGGACAGGGGAGCACAGATACGCAGTATTTT. This chain connects TRBV11-3 to TRBJ2-3; 10 bases fit TRBD1. This CDR3 spans 17 amino acids. The germline V gene encodes CDR1 SGHNT and CDR2 YENEEA. Trimming removed 5 bases from V and 0 bases from J; junction bases left unmatched: 8.

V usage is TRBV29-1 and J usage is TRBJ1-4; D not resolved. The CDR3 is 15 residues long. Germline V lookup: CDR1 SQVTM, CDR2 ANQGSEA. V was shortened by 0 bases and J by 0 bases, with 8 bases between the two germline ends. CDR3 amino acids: CSVEDIESTNEKLFF. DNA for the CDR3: TGCAGCGTTGAAGACATAGAATCAACTAATGAAAAACTGTTTTTT.

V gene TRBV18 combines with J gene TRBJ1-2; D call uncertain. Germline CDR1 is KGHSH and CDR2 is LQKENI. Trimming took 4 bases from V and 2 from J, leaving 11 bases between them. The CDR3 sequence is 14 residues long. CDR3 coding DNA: TGTGCCAGCTCACGAACCCAGGAAAACTATGGCTACACCTTC. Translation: CASSRTQENYGYTF.

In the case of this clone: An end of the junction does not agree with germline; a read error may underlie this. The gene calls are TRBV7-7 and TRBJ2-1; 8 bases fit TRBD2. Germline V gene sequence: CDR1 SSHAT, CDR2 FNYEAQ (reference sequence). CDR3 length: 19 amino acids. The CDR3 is CASSPLPVGSGSSYNEQFF. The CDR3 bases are TGTGCTAGCAGCCCACTACCGGTAGGGAGCGGGAGCTCCTACAATGAGCAGTTCTTC. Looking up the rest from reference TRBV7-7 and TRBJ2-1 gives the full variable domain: GAGVSQSPRYKVTKRGQDVTLRCDPISSHATLYWYQQALGQGPEFLTYFNYEAQPDKSGLPSDRFSAERPEGSISTLTIQRTEQRDSAMYRCASSPLPVGSGSSYNEQFFGPGTRLTVL.

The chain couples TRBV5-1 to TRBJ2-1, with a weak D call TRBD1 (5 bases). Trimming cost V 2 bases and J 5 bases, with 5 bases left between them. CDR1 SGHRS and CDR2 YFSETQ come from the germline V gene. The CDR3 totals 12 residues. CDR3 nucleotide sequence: TGCGCCAGCAGCTTAGGGGACAATGAGCAGTTCTTC. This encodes CASSLGDNEQFF.

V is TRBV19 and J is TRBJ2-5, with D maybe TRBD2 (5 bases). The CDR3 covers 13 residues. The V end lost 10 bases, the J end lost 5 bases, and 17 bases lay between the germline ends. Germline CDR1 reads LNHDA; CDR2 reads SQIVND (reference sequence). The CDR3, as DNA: TGTGCCACCAGGAGTAGCGAATTTGAGACCCAGTACTTC. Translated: CATRSSEFETQYF.

The CDR3 DNA sequence: TGCGCCAGCAGCCAGTCGGGACAGTCTCAAGAGACCCAGTACTTC. Translation: CASSQSGQSQETQYF. The chain links TRBV4-1 to TRBJ2-5; 7 positions match TRBD1. J gave up 2 bases and V 3 bases, and 6 bases lay outside the gene matches. Germline loops: CDR1 MGHRA, CDR2 YSYEKL. This CDR3 contains 15 residues.

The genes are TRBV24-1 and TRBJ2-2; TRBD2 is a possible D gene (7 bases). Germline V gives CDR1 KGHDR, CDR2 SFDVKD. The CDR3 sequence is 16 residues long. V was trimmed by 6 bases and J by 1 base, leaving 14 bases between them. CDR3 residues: CATSYGGAGNTGELFF. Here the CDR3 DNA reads TGTGCCACCAGTTATGGGGGGGCAGGGAACACCGGGGAGCTGTTTTTT.

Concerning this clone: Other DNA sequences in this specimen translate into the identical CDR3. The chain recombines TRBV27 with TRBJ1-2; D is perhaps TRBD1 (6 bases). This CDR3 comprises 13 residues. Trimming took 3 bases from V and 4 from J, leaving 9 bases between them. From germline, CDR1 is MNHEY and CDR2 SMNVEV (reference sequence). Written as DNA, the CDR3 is TGTGCCAGCAGTTTTAGCAGGGGCTATGGCTACACCTTC. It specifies CASSFSRGYGYTF.

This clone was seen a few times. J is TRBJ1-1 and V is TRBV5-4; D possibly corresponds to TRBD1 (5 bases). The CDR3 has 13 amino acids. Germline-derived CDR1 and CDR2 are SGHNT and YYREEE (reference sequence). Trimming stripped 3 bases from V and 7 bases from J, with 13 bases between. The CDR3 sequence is CASSSEWGSEAFF. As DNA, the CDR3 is TGTGCCAGCAGCTCTGAGTGGGGCAGTGAAGCTTTCTTT.

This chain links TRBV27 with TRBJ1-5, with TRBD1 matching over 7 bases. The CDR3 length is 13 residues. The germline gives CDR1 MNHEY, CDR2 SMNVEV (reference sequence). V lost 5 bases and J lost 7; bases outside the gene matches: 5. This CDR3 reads CASSHDREQPQHF. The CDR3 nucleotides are TGTGCCAGCAGTCACGACAGGGAACAGCCCCAGCATTTT.

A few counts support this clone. CDR3 sequence (DNA): TGTGCCAGTAGTATAGTAGGACAGAACACTGAAGCTTTCTTT. Amino acid sequence: CASSIVGQNTEAFF. V usage is TRBV19 and J usage is TRBJ1-1; TRBD1 might be the D (5 bases). V was clipped by 1 base and J by 1 base, with 7 bases between them. CDR3 length: 14 amino acids. CDR1 is LNHDA and CDR2 is SQIVND in the germline V gene (reference sequence).

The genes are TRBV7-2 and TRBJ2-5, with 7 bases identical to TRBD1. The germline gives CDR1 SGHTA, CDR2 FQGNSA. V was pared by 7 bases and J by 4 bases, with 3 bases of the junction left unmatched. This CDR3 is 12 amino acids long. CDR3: CASTGQRETQYF. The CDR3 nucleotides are TGTGCCAGCACGGGACAGAGAGAGACCCAGTACTTC.